The 14 T cell receptor beta chains below all came from one sample that was sequenced in a study of T-cell memory formation after mild COVID-19. TCRdb passed the 5' RACE reads through MiXCR, listing each CDR3 protein once. The sample holds approximately 340,000 distinct CDR3 sequences, over 10% seen once. The sequenced material came from PBMCs or a T cell subset sorted from them (not recorded which). The source is a man aged 18 to 30 who had mild COVID-19 (a few samples of this study predate the infection). Cell type and time point are not known.

The chain has TRBV7-9 and TRBJ1-1; D is uncertain. This CDR3 has 13 amino acids. The V end lost 8 bases, the J end lost 4 bases, and 14 bases lay between the germline ends. Germline V gives CDR1 SEHNR, CDR2 FQNEAQ (reference sequence). CDR3 region: CASQNLGGTEAFF. CDR3 DNA: TGTGCCAGCCAGAACTTAGGCGGCACTGAAGCTTTCTTT.

The chain employs TRBV11-1 and TRBJ2-3, with D unresolved. This CDR3 region has 13 residues. V was clipped by 5 bases and J by 0 bases, with 6 bases between them. The germline V gene encodes CDR1 SGHAT and CDR2 FQDESV (reference sequence). CDR3 residues: CASSGVSTDTQYF. The CDR3 nucleotides are TGTGCCAGCAGCGGGGTGAGCACAGATACGCAGTATTTT.

This clonotype was counted at least ten times. The rearrangement joins TRBV5-1 to TRBJ1-2; 8 nucleotides align to TRBD1. The CDR3 totals 15 residues. The junction had 11 bases not matched to a gene; V was cut back by 3 bases and J by 7 bases. Looked up from germline, CDR1 is SGHRS and CDR2 is YFSETQ. CDR3 amino acids: CASSYDSGGGGGYTF. Written as DNA, the CDR3 is TGCGCCAGCAGCTACGATTCAGGGGGCGGAGGTGGCTACACCTTC.

Only a few counts were recorded for this clonotype. The rearrangement uses TRBV18 and TRBJ2-6; 8 positions match TRBD1. The junction had 8 bases not matched to a gene; V was cut back by 8 bases and J by 2 bases. The CDR3 extends over 16 amino acids. Germline V lookup: CDR1 KGHSH, CDR2 LQKENI. The CDR3 spells CASLGQAPTGANVLTF. CDR3 nucleotides: TGTGCCAGCCTGGGACAGGCCCCCACTGGGGCCAACGTCCTGACTTTC. Based on the CDR3 plus reference TRBV18 and TRBJ2-6, the full variable domain is NAGVMQNPRHLVRRRGQEARLRCSPMKGHSHVYWYRQLPEEGLKFMVYLQKENIIDESGMPKERFSAEFPKEGPSILRIQQVVRGDSAAYFCASLGQAPTGANVLTFGAGSRLTVL.

The chain couples TRBV20-1 to TRBJ1-1, with no clear D. The CDR3 has 12 amino acids. Trimming left V 6 bases short and J 8 bases short, with 16 bases between. From germline, CDR1 is DFQATT and CDR2 SNEGSKA (reference sequence). The CDR3: CSARHSSGEAFF. The CDR3 DNA is TGCAGTGCCAGACACTCCTCGGGGGAAGCTTTCTTT.

The chain links TRBV2 to TRBJ1-1; D is undetermined. The CDR3 extends over 13 amino acids. V was trimmed by 7 bases and J by 5 bases, leaving 14 bases between them. In germline, CDR1 is SNHLY, CDR2 FYNNEI. CDR3 sequence (DNA): TGTGCCAGCACGCAGGCGTCGGGAACTGAAGCTTTCTTT. Encoded protein: CASTQASGTEAFF.

This clonotype has at least ten counts. CDR3 residues: CASSQSDTNTEAFF. Here the CDR3 DNA reads TGTGCCAGCAGCCAATCGGACACGAACACTGAAGCTTTCTTT. The genes are TRBV3-1 and TRBJ1-1; D may be TRBD1 (5 bases). There are 14 residues in the CDR3. Germline-derived CDR1 and CDR2 are LGHDT and YNNKEL (reference sequence). V was cut by 2 bases and J by 1 base, with 8 bases left in between.

The genes are TRBV28 and TRBJ2-1, with 9 positions matching TRBD1. Germline CDR1 reads MDHEN; CDR2 reads SYDVKM. This CDR3 region has 13 residues. V lost 5 bases to trimming and J lost 7 bases; unmatched junction nucleotides: 3. CDR3 sequence (DNA): TGTGCCAGCAGTAAACAGGGGGCGAATGAGCAGTTCTTC. Amino acid sequence: CASSKQGANEQFF. Full variable domain (missing parts from reference TRBV28 and TRBJ2-1): DVKVTQSSRYLVKRTGEKVFLECVQDMDHENMFWYRQDPGLGLRLIYFSYDVKMKEKGDIPEGYSVSREKKERFSLILESASTNQTSMYLCASSKQGANEQFFGPGTRLTVL.

This clonotype was recorded at least ten times. The rearrangement uses TRBV4-3 and TRBJ2-3; 8 nucleotides align to TRBD2. The CDR3 loop spans 15 amino acids. Looked up from germline, CDR1 is LGHNA and CDR2 is YSLEER. The ends lost 3 bases at V and 2 bases at J; junction bases unmatched: 4. CDR3 nucleotides: TGCGCCAGCAGCCAGGTAGCGGGGCACACAGATACGCAGTATTTT. This gives the protein CASSQVAGHTDTQYF.

This chain connects TRBV5-1 to TRBJ1-2, with 8 bases lining up with TRBD1. The CDR3 is 17 residues long. Trimming took 2 bases from V and 2 from J; bases not matched to a gene: 11. CDR1 is SGHRS and CDR2 is YFSETQ in the germline V gene. Here the CDR3 DNA reads TGCGCCAGCAGCTTTGGAGGACAGGGAAGTGGAAACTATGGCTACACCTTC. This encodes CASSFGGQGSGNYGYTF.

This clonotype was seen a handful of times. The J gene is TRBJ1-2, the V gene TRBV18; 7 bases line up with TRBD1. V trimming: 4 bases; J trimming: 2 bases; junction bases outside the gene matches: 7. CDR1 is KGHSH, CDR2 LQKENI, per germline. The length of the CDR3 is 15 residues. The DNA for the CDR3 is TGTGCCAGCTCACTATGGGACAGCACCAACTATGGCTACACCTTC. Its translation: CASSLWDSTNYGYTF. Using reference TRBV18 and TRBJ1-2 for the parts outside the CDR3, the full variable domain is NAGVMQNPRHLVRRRGQEARLRCSPMKGHSHVYWYRQLPEEGLKFMVYLQKENIIDESGMPKERFSAEFPKEGPSILRIQQVVRGDSAAYFCASSLWDSTNYGYTFGSGTRLTVV.

This clonotype has more than one count but fewer than ten. V gene TRBV7-6 combines with J gene TRBJ2-1; 15 bases map to TRBD2. Trimming cost V 5 bases and J 2 bases; bases outside gene matches: 7. The germline V gene has CDR1 SGHVS and CDR2 FNYEAQ. The CDR3 is 18 amino acids. The CDR3 protein is CASSLRTSGGGTYNEQFF. Here the CDR3 DNA reads TGTGCCAGCAGCCTCCGGACTAGCGGGGGGGGGACCTACAATGAGCAGTTCTTC. The full variable domain, completed using reference TRBV7-6 and TRBJ2-1, is GAGVSQSPRYKVTKRGQDVALRCDPISGHVSLYWYRQALGQGPEFLTYFNYEAQQDKSGLPNDRFSAERPEGSISTLTIQRTEQRDSAMYRCASSLRTSGGGTYNEQFFGPGTRLTVL.

This clonotype was observed a handful of times. The chain joins TRBV6-5 to TRBJ1-5, with TRBD1 matching 8 bases. V gave up 6 bases and J gave up 7 bases; unmatched junction bases: 8. The V gene's germline CDR1 is MNHEY and CDR2 SVGAGI. CDR3 length equals 14 residues. The DNA for the CDR3 is TGTGCCAGCAGAGAAAGGACAGGGAAGCAGCCCCAGCATTTT. Encoded protein: CASRERTGKQPQHF.

The chain couples TRBV6-5 to TRBJ2-1, with D maybe TRBD2 (6 bases). From germline, CDR1 is MNHEY and CDR2 SVGAGI. The V end was cut by 6 bases, the J end by 1 base, with 13 bases between. The CDR3 loop spans 15 amino acids. The CDR3 loop reads CASRAGTGSYNEQFF. CDR3 bases: TGTGCCAGCAGGGCCGGGACTGGTTCCTACAATGAGCAGTTCTTC.